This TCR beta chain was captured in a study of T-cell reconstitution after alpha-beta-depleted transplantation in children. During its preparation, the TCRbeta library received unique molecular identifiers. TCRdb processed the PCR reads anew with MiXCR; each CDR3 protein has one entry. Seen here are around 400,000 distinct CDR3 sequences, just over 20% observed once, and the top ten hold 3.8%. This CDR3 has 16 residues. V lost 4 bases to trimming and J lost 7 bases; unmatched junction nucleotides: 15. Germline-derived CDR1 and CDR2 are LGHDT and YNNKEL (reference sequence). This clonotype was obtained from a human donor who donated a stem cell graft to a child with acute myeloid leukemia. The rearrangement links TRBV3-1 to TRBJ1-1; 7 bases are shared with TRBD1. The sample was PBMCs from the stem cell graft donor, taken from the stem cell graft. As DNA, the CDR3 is TGTGCCAGCAGCCGTTCCATCCAAGTGAGGACAGGTGAAGCTTTCTTT. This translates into CASSRSIQVRTGEAFF.